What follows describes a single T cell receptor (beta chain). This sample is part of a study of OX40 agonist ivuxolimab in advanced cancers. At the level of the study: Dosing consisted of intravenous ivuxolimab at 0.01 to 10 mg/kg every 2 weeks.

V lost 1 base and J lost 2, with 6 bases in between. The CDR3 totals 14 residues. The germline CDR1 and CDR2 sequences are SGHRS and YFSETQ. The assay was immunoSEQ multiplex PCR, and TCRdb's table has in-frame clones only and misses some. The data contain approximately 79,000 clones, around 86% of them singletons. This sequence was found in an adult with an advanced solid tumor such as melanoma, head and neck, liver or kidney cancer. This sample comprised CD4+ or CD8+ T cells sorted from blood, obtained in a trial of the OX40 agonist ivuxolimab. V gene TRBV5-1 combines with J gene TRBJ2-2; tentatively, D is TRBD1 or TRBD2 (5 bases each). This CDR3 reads CASSLRDNTGELFF. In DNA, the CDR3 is TGCGCCAGCAGCTTGAGGGACAACACCGGGGAGCTGTTTTTT.